This entry describes one TCR beta chain. V was trimmed by 6 bases and J by 0 bases, leaving 12 bases between them. Germline V gives CDR1 MNHNS, CDR2 SASEGT. This CDR3 spans 15 amino acids. This table comes from immunoSEQ multiplex PCR, and its TCRdb copy is limited to in-frame clones, with some not included. The sample includes over 120,000 clones, more than 85% of them seen just once. The data are from a study of control samples from healthy donors and cancer patients. This chain uses TRBV6-1 with TRBJ1-3; D is ambiguous. The sequence was collected from a man aged 25-40 years in good health. Sequenced sample: blood. Here the CDR3 DNA reads TGTGCCAGCAGCTATCGGGAAGTCTCTGGAAACACCATATATTTT. Encoded protein: CASSYREVSGNTIYF.